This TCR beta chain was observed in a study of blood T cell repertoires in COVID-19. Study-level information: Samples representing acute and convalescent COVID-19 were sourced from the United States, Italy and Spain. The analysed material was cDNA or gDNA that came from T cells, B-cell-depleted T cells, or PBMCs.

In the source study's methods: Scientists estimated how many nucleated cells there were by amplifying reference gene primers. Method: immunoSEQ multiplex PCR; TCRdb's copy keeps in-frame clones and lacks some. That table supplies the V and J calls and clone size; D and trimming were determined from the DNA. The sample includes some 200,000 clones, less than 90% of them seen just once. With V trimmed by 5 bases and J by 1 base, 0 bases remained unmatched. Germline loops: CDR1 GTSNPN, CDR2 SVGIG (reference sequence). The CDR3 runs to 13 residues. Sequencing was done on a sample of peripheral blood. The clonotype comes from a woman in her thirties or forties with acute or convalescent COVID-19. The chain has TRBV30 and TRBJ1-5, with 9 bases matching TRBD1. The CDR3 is CAWGQGSNQPQHF. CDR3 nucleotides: TGTGCCTGGGGACAGGGGAGCAATCAGCCCCAGCATTTT.